Presented here are 23 T cell receptor beta chains from one specimen sequenced in a study of blood T cell repertoires in COVID-19 (dated by TCRdb to 2020 to 2021). Library preparation employed the immunoSEQ multiplex PCR assay. TCRdb took over this immuneACCESS table, retaining in-frame rearrangements with V and J assigned. Such tables are incomplete; in checked studies, under half of the missing clones stem from an unresolved V gene, and the remainder is unexplained. The sample records more than 150,000 clones, 70% to 90% of which are singletons. 0.99% of the sample goes to the ten largest clones. The sample consisted of peripheral blood. These TCRs come from a man between 18 and 29 years old with acute or convalescent COVID-19.

The gene calls are TRBV6-5 and TRBJ2-2; D unclear. CDR3 length: 13 residues. The V end was cut by 1 base, the J end by 5 bases, with 5 bases between. CDR1 and CDR2 from the germline V gene are MNHEY and SVGAGI. CDR3: CASSYFLTGELFF. The CDR3 nucleotides read TGTGCCAGCAGTTACTTTCTAACCGGGGAGCTGTTTTTT.

J is TRBJ2-2 and V is TRBV9, with 10 nucleotides matching TRBD2. CDR1 SGDLS and CDR2 YYNGEE come from the germline V gene. The CDR3 has 16 amino acids. V trimming: 5 bases; J trimming: 6 bases; junction bases outside the gene matches: 10. In DNA form, the CDR3 reads TGTGCCAGCAGGCGGGCTAGCGGGGGATCTGCCGGGGAGCTGTTTTTT. This sequence encodes CASRRASGGSAGELFF.

This clone appeared once. The V gene is TRBV29-1, the J gene TRBJ1-1; D not certain. Germline V gene lookup returns CDR1 SQVTM and CDR2 ANQGSEA. V dropped 4 bases and J dropped 0 bases, with 9 bases sitting between them. The CDR3 extends over 13 amino acids. CDR3 DNA sequence: TGCAGCGTTGTTAAACAGATGAACACTGAAGCTTTCTTT. It specifies CSVVKQMNTEAFF.

This chain uses TRBV7-9 with TRBJ1-6; D may be TRBD1 (5 bases). The CDR3 contains 16 residues. The germline CDR1 and CDR2 sequences are SEHNR and FQNEAQ (reference sequence). Trimming pared 2 bases from V and 6 bases from J, leaving 14 bases between. This CDR3 is CASSLSEGPPNSPLHF. CDR3 sequence (DNA): TGTGCCAGCAGCTTATCGGAGGGGCCCCCTAATTCACCCCTCCACTTT.

The rearrangement joins TRBV27 to TRBJ2-7; D may be TRBD1 (6 bases). Germline CDR1 is MNHEY and CDR2 is SMNVEV (reference sequence). CDR3 length: 14 residues. Trimming took off 6 bases at V and 6 bases at J, with 18 bases between the two ends. The CDR3 region is CASSSAQGAREQYF. CDR3 coding DNA: TGTGCCAGCAGCTCAGCACAGGGCGCCCGCGAGCAGTACTTC.

In its sample, this clone was seen once. The chain employs TRBV25-1 and TRBJ1-2; D is unresolved. V lost 1 base and J 8 bases, leaving 17 bases between the germline ends. From germline, CDR1 is MGHDK and CDR2 SYGVNS. The CDR3 runs 15 residues. CDR3 nucleotide sequence: TGTGCCAGCAGTGAATGGTCAGGCCAATTAACAGGCTACACCTTC. Translating gives CASSEWSGQLTGYTF.

This chain joins TRBV12-5 and TRBJ1-6; D is ambiguous. This CDR3 contains 18 residues. The V end lost 1 base, the J end lost 0 bases, and 13 bases lay between the germline ends. Germline lookup yields CDR1 LGHNT and CDR2 FRNRAP. The CDR3 is CASGLATLASSYNSPLHF. DNA of the CDR3: TGTGCTAGTGGTTTGGCTACCTTAGCAAGCTCCTATAATTCACCCCTCCACTTT.

This chain connects TRBV24-1 to TRBJ2-7, with a possible D match to TRBD1 (6 bases). Trimming stripped 6 bases from V and 5 bases from J, with 13 bases between. CDR3 size: 13 residues. Germline CDR1 reads KGHDR; CDR2 reads SFDVKD. Written as DNA, the CDR3 is TGTGCCACCAGTATCAGGGGTCTCCACGAGCAGTACTTC. Protein: CATSIRGLHEQYF.

The count of this clone is one. This chain's CDR3 is CASSLEDYYQETQYF. The CDR3 bases are TGTGCCAGCAGCTTGGAGGACTACTACCAAGAGACCCAGTACTTC. This sequence joins TRBV5-4 and TRBJ2-5; D is perhaps TRBD2 (6 bases). This CDR3 region has 15 residues. Germline V gene lookup returns CDR1 SGHNT and CDR2 YYREEE (reference sequence). V was shortened by 0 bases and J by 0 bases, with 9 bases between the two germline ends.

The V and J genes are TRBV3-1 (or the pseudogene TRBV3-2) and TRBJ1-5, with unresolved D. The CDR3 has 12 residues. The germline gives CDR1 LGHDT, CDR2 YNNKEL (reference sequence). Trimming shortened V by 4 bases and J by 5 bases, and 6 bases separated the two germline ends. DNA of the CDR3: TGTGCCAGCAGCCTACGGGATCAGCCCCAGCATTTT. As protein: CASSLRDQPQHF.

The rearrangement joins TRBV6-5 to TRBJ2-1; TRBD2 matches 13 bases. V lost 6 bases, J lost 7 bases, and 3 bases stayed unmatched. In germline, CDR1 is MNHEY, CDR2 SVGAGI. The CDR3 has 14 residues. CDR3 amino acids: CASSGTSGENEQFF. The CDR3, as DNA: TGTGCCAGCAGCGGGACTAGCGGGGAAAATGAGCAGTTCTTC.

This clone occurred once. DNA of the CDR3: TGTGCCAGCAGTTACGGCGGGAACAATGAGCAGTTCTTC. It specifies CASSYGGNNEQFF. This chain connects TRBV6-6 to TRBJ2-1; a weak D match, TRBD2 (6 bases). Per germline, CDR1 MNHNY and CDR2 SVGAGI (reference sequence). The CDR3 totals 13 residues. V gave up 2 bases and J gave up 5 bases, with 7 bases separating them.

The chain links TRBV20-1 to TRBJ1-3; possibly TRBD1 for D (5 bases). This CDR3 region has 14 residues. V lost 3 bases, J lost 2 bases, and 11 bases lay in between. Germline V lookup: CDR1 DFQATT, CDR2 SNEGSKA (reference sequence). The CDR3 region is CSASRGETGNTIYF. The CDR3 bases are TGCAGTGCTAGTAGGGGTGAAACTGGAAACACCATATATTTT.

The chain carries TRBV7-2 and TRBJ1-2; D ambiguous. Trimming pared 5 bases from V and 2 bases from J, leaving 18 bases between. Germline V gene lookup returns CDR1 SGHTA and CDR2 FQGNSA. The CDR3 consists of 16 residues. CDR3 region: CASSPEQTGRNYGYTF. In nucleotides, the CDR3 is TGTGCCAGCAGCCCAGAACAGACGGGGAGGAACTATGGCTACACCTTC.

The chain links TRBV6-1 to TRBJ2-7, with 9 bases fitting TRBD2. V lost 1 base to trimming and J lost 10 bases; unmatched junction nucleotides: 5. CDR3 length: 13 residues. Germline V CDR1 and CDR2: MNHNS, SASEGT. CDR3: CASSEGGGASQYV. The CDR3 DNA is TGTGCCAGCAGTGAAGGCGGGGGGGCCAGCCAGTACGTC.

The V gene is TRBV7-7, the J gene TRBJ2-1; 11 bases align to TRBD2. This CDR3 has 15 residues. Germline loops: CDR1 SSHAT, CDR2 FNYEAQ (reference sequence). Trimming took 3 bases from V and 7 from J; bases not matched to a gene: 5. CDR3 loop: CASSLGTSGINEQFF. DNA for the CDR3: TGTGCCAGCAGCTTGGGGACTAGCGGAATTAATGAGCAGTTCTTC.

The V gene is TRBV9, the J gene TRBJ1-1; weak D call: TRBD1 (5 bases). There are 13 residues in the CDR3. V was clipped by 4 bases and J by 1 base, with 8 bases between them. Germline-derived CDR1 and CDR2 are SGDLS and YYNGEE. The CDR3 region is CASSPQGNTEAFF. The CDR3 DNA is TGTGCCAGCAGCCCCCAGGGGAACACTGAAGCTTTCTTT.

This clone was detected once. The J gene is TRBJ2-1, the V gene TRBV14; no clear D. V was shortened by 0 bases and J by 5 bases, with 8 bases between the two germline ends. CDR3 size: 14 residues. CDR1 and CDR2 (germline): SGHDN, FVKESK. CDR3 residues: CASSQDGLNNEQFF. The CDR3 nucleotides are TGTGCCAGCAGCCAAGATGGGCTAAACAATGAGCAGTTCTTC.

This chain connects TRBV6-2 or TRBV6-3 to TRBJ1-5; possible D gene TRBD1, 6 bases. Germline V gene data show CDR1 as MNHEY and CDR2 as SVGEGT. The CDR3 covers 15 residues. V lost 5 bases and J lost 9, with 20 bases in between. CDR3 coding DNA: TGTGCCAGCAGTCCATGGGACAACACGCAGAGGCCCCAGCATTTT. It codes for CASSPWDNTQRPQHF.

The rearrangement joins TRBV21-1 to TRBJ2-7; the D call TRBD1 from the table was never checked on the DNA. TRBV21-1 is reported as a pseudogene. The CDR3 has 15 residues. The CDR3 reads CASRQGGQVGYEQYF. In nucleotides, the CDR3 is TGTGCCAGCAGGCAAGGGGGACAGGTTGGGTACGAGCAGTACTTC.

The J gene is TRBJ1-6, the V gene TRBV9, with D tentatively TRBD1 (5 bases). V was cut by 0 bases and J by 7 bases, with 5 bases left in between. CDR1 and CDR2 from the germline V gene are SGDLS and YYNGEE. The CDR3 is made up of 13 amino acids. CDR3: CASSVEGNSPLHF. The CDR3 DNA reads as TGTGCCAGCAGCGTAGAGGGGAATTCACCCCTCCACTTT.

The V gene is TRBV11-2, the J gene TRBJ2-2, with D possibly TRBD1 on 6 matching bases. There are 17 residues in the CDR3. CDR1 and CDR2 (germline): SGHAT, FQNNGV. Trimming shortened V by 5 bases and J by 2 bases, and 18 bases separated the two germline ends. The DNA of the CDR3 is TGTGCCAGCAGCAAAAGACGGACAGACTCAAACACCGGGGAGCTGTTTTTT. This encodes CASSKRRTDSNTGELFF.

V and J are TRBV2 and TRBJ1-2; 7 bases fit TRBD1. Germline V gives CDR1 SNHLY, CDR2 FYNNEI. The CDR3 length is 13 residues. Germline trimming cut 8 bases from V and 1 base from J; bases unmatched to any gene: 4. For the CDR3, the DNA is TGTGCCAGCCGCCGGGACAGTAACTATGGCTACACCTTC. Translating it yields CASRRDSNYGYTF.